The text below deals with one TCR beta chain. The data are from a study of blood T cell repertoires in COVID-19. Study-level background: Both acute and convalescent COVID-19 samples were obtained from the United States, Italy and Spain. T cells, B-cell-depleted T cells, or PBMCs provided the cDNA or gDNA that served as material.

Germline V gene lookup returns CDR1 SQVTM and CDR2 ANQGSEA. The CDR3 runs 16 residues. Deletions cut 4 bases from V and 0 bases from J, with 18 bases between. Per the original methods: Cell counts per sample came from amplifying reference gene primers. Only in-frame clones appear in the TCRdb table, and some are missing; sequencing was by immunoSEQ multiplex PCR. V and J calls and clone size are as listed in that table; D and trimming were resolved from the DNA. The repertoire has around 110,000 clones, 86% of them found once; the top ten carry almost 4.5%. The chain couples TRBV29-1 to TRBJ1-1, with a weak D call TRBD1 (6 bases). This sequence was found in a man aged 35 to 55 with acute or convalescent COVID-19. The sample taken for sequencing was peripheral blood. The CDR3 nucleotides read TGCAGCGTTGCCCAGTGGTTCGGACAGATGAACACTGAAGCTTTCTTT. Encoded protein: CSVAQWFGQMNTEAFF.